This T cell receptor beta chain was sequenced in a study of human T cells and chemical hapten exposure. Overall study context: Per-sample TCR yields varied mainly from small pooled library volume differences.

Time point reported: healthy volunteer bleed at 6 weeks. Total RNA was isolated from whole blood that had not been fractionated. TCRdb passed the RACE reads through MiXCR, listing each CDR3 protein once. Seen here are about 77,000 distinct CDR3 sequences, 7% to 9.5% observed once, and the top ten hold less than 2%. Trimming cost V 2 bases and J 2 bases, with 6 bases left between them. The CDR3 has 14 residues. The specimen sequenced was whole blood. This TCR was recovered from a female donor in good health. Some clones in this sample may be carry-over from other donors' samples. The genes are TRBV12-3 or TRBV12-4 and TRBJ1-4; D not certain. The DNA for the CDR3 is TGTGCCAGCAGTTTATCGGGGACTAATGAAAAACTGTTTTTT. Its translation is CASSLSGTNEKLFF.